These 14 T cell receptor beta chains share one sample of origin, sequenced in a study of T-cell memory formation after mild COVID-19. TCRdb re-called the 5' RACE reads through MiXCR, storing one row per CDR3 protein. The table records hundreds of thousands of distinct CDR3 sequences, about 23% of them present only once. The sample comprised PBMCs or a T cell subset sorted from them (not recorded which). All receptors come from an adult woman who had mild COVID-19 (a few samples of this study predate the infection). Cell type and time point are not known.

This clonotype occurred many times. The chain employs TRBV18 and TRBJ2-3; no reliable D call. From germline, CDR1 is KGHSH and CDR2 LQKENI. This CDR3 is 13 amino acids long. Trimming removed 2 bases at V and 3 bases at J, with 6 bases between. The CDR3 loop reads CASSPRVTDTQYF. The CDR3, as DNA: TGTGCCAGCTCACCAAGAGTAACAGATACGCAGTATTTT.

This chain uses TRBV30 with TRBJ2-1, with unresolved D. Trimming shortened V by 5 bases and J by 1 base, and 9 bases separated the two germline ends. The CDR3 is 13 amino acids. CDR1 is GTSNPN and CDR2 is SVGIG in the germline V gene (reference sequence). CDR3 region: CAWADGSYNEQFF. DNA of the CDR3: TGTGCCTGGGCGGACGGTTCCTACAATGAGCAGTTCTTC. The variable domain in full, completed from reference TRBV30 and TRBJ2-1, reads SQTIHQWPATLVQPVGSPLSLECTVEGTSNPNLYWYRQAAGRGLQLLFYSVGIGQISSEVPQNLSASRPQDRQFILSSKKLLLSDSGFYLCAWADGSYNEQFFGPGTRLTVL.

The rearrangement uses TRBV6-6 and TRBJ2-2; 9 bases are a match to TRBD2. The CDR3 spans 16 residues. Germline V gene sequence: CDR1 MNHNY, CDR2 SVGAGI (reference sequence). The V gene end was trimmed by 6 bases and the J gene end by 8 bases; junction bases not matched to a gene: 13. This chain's CDR3 is CASRRTIAGETGELFF. The CDR3 region has the DNA TGTGCCAGCAGAAGAACCATAGCGGGAGAGACTGGGGAGCTGTTTTTT.

The chain combines TRBV20-1 with TRBJ2-5, with 8 bases matching TRBD2. After removal of 0 bases from V and 5 bases from J, the junction contained 8 bases not matched to a gene. The CDR3 is 15 amino acids. The germline V gene encodes CDR1 DFQATT and CDR2 SNEGSKA (reference sequence). CDR3 sequence reads: CSARDPRGGGETQYF. The DNA for the CDR3 is TGCAGTGCTAGAGACCCCCGGGGGGGAGGGGAGACCCAGTACTTC.

The count of this clonotype is one. J is TRBJ1-4 and V is TRBV15, with D unresolved. Deletions cut 9 bases from V and 2 bases from J, with 16 bases between. The CDR3 totals 15 residues. Germline V CDR1 and CDR2: LNHNV, YYDKDF (reference sequence). The CDR3 DNA follows: TGTGCCACGTCGAATCCGGGGATGACTAATGAAAAACTGTTTTTT. Its protein product is CATSNPGMTNEKLFF.

V usage is TRBV11-2 and J usage is TRBJ2-7, with D uncertain. Germline V gene lookup returns CDR1 SGHAT and CDR2 FQNNGV. This CDR3 has 14 residues. The V gene lost 6 bases and the J gene lost 1 base, with 13 bases spanning the gap. DNA of the CDR3: TGTGCCAGCAGTACCTACCTCGGGTCCTACGAGCAGTACTTC. Its protein product is CASSTYLGSYEQYF. The full variable domain, its missing parts supplied by reference TRBV11-2 and TRBJ2-7, is EAGVAQSPRYKIIEKRQSVAFWCNPISGHATLYWYQQILGQGPKLLIQFQNNGVVDDSQLPKDRFSAERLKGVDSTLKIQPAKLEDSAVYLCASSTYLGSYEQYFGPGTRLTVT.

The gene calls are TRBV27 and TRBJ1-1, with TRBD1 as a possible D gene (6 bases). The V end was cut by 8 bases, the J end by 4 bases, with 17 bases between. This CDR3 contains 14 residues. Looked up from germline, CDR1 is MNHEY and CDR2 is SMNVEV (reference sequence). As DNA, the CDR3 is TGTGCCAGCGGGCCACAGGGTAGTGTCACTGAAGCTTTCTTT. Translating it yields CASGPQGSVTEAFF.

The rearrangement links TRBV6-2 or TRBV6-3 to TRBJ1-2; maybe TRBD1 (5 bases). Germline CDR1 reads MNHEY; CDR2 reads SVGEGT. With 5 bases removed from V and 4 bases from J, the gap between germline ends came to 11 bases. There are 13 residues in the CDR3. CDR3 in amino acids: CASSGGSSYGYTF. The DNA for the CDR3 is TGTGCCAGCAGTGGGGGGTCGAGCTATGGCTACACCTTC.

This clonotype occurred a few times. The chain is built from TRBV7-2 and TRBJ2-3; maybe TRBD2 (6 bases). The CDR3 totals 17 residues. Germline V gene sequence: CDR1 SGHTA, CDR2 FQGNSA. The V end was cut by 4 bases, the J end by 2 bases, with 19 bases between. The CDR3 spells CASSSYHAGLTTDTQYF. The CDR3 coding sequence is TGTGCCAGCAGCTCGTACCACGCGGGATTGACCACAGATACGCAGTATTTT.

The chain joins TRBV5-4 to TRBJ2-2, with D possibly being TRBD2 (5 bases). The CDR3 covers 15 residues. Deletions cut 1 base from V and 5 bases from J, with 12 bases between. CDR1 and CDR2 (germline): SGHNT, YYREEE (reference sequence). The CDR3 DNA is TGTGCCAGCAGCTTGTACAGCCCGGGAACCGGGGAGCTGTTTTTT. Amino acids: CASSLYSPGTGELFF.

The J gene is TRBJ1-2, the V gene TRBV19, with D maybe TRBD1 (6 bases). This CDR3 region has 13 residues. Germline assignment: CDR1 LNHDA and CDR2 SQIVND (reference sequence). V was pared by 8 bases and J by 2 bases, with 12 bases between. The CDR3 protein is CASVNRENYGYTF. DNA of the CDR3: TGTGCCAGTGTAAACAGGGAAAACTATGGCTACACCTTC.

This clonotype was seen only a few times. The CDR3 here is CASSVGAIHDGYTF. The CDR3 DNA follows: TGTGCCAGCAGTGTAGGGGCGATCCACGATGGCTACACCTTC. This chain joins TRBV25-1 and TRBJ1-2; possibly TRBD1 for D (5 bases). The CDR3 has 14 residues. Germline V gene data show CDR1 as MGHDK and CDR2 as SYGVNS. The V gene lost 4 bases and the J gene lost 6 bases, with 15 bases spanning the gap.

This clonotype was recorded a few times. The gene calls are TRBV4-3 and TRBJ2-7; D ambiguous. Trimming pared 1 base from V and 4 bases from J, leaving 11 bases between. The CDR3 loop spans 14 amino acids. Germline-derived CDR1 and CDR2 are LGHNA and YSLEER. CDR3: CASSQATWVYEQYF. The CDR3 DNA reads as TGCGCCAGCAGCCAAGCGACGTGGGTTTACGAGCAGTACTTC.

V is TRBV6-6 and J is TRBJ2-7; D might be TRBD2 (6 bases). V lost 5 bases and J lost 3, with 17 bases in between. The CDR3 extends over 15 amino acids. The germline V gene has CDR1 MNHNY and CDR2 SVGAGI (reference sequence). The CDR3 here is CASSLRASAGYEQYF. The CDR3 DNA sequence: TGTGCCAGCAGTCTCCGCGCTAGCGCCGGCTACGAGCAGTACTTC.